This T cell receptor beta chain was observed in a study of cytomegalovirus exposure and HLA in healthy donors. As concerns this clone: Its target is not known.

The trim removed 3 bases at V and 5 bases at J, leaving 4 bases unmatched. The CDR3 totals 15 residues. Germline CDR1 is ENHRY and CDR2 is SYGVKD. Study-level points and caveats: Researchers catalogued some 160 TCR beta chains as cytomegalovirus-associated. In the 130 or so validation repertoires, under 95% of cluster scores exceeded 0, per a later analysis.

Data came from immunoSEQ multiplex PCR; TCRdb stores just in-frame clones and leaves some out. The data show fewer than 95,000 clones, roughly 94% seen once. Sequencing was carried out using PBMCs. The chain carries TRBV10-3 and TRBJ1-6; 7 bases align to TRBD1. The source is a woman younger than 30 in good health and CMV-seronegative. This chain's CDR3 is CAISDQGQNNSPLHF. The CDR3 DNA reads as TGTGCCATCAGTGATCAGGGACAGAATAATTCACCCCTCCACTTT.